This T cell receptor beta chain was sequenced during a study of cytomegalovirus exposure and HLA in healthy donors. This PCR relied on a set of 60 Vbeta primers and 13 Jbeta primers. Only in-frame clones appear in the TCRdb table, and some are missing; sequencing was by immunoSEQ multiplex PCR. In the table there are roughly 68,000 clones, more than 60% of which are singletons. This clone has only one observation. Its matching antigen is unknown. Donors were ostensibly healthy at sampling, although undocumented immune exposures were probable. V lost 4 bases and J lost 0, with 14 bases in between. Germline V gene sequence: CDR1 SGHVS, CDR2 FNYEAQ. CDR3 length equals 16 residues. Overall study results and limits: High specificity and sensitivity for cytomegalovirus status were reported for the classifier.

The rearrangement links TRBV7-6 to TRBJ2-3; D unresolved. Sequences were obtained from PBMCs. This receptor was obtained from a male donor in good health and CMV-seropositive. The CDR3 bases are TGTGCCAGCAGCTCCGCCCCCCCTCGGAGCACAGATACGCAGTATTTT. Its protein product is CASSSAPPRSTDTQYF.